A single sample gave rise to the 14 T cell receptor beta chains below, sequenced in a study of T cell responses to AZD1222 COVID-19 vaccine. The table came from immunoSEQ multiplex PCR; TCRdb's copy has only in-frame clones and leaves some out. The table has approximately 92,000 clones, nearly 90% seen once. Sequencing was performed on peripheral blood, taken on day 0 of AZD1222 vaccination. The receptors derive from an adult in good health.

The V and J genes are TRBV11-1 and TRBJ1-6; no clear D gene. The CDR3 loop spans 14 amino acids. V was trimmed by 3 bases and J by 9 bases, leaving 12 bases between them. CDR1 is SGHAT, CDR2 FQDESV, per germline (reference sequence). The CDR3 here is CASSFERSGSPLHF. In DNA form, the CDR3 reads TGTGCCAGCAGCTTTGAACGGTCTGGTTCACCCCTCCACTTT.

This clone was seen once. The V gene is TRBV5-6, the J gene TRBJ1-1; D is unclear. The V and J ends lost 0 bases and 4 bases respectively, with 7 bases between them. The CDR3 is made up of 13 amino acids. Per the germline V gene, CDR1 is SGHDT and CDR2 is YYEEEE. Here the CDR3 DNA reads TGTGCCAGCAGCTTGGTCAGGACCACTGAAGCTTTCTTT. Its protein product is CASSLVRTTEAFF.

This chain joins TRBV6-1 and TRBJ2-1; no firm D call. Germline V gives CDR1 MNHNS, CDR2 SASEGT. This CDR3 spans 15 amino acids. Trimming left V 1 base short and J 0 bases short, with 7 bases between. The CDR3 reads CASSEEGSSYNEQFF. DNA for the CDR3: TGTGCCAGCAGTGAAGAGGGTAGCTCCTACAATGAGCAGTTCTTC.

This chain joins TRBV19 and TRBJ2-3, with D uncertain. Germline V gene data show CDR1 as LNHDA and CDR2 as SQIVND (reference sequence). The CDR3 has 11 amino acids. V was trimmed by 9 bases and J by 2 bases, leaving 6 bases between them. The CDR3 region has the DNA TGTGCCAGCCTTTACACAGATACGCAGTATTTT. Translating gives CASLYTDTQYF.

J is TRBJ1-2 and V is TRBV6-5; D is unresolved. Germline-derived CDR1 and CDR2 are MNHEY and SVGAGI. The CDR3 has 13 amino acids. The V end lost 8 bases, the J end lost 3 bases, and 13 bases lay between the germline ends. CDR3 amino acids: CASCSVFDYGYTF. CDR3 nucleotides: TGTGCCAGCTGTTCGGTTTTTGACTATGGCTACACCTTC.

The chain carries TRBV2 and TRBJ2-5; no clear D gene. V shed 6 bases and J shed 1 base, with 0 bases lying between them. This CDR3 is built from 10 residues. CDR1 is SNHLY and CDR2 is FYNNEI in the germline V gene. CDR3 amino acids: CASSQETQYF. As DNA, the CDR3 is TGTGCCAGCAGCCAAGAGACCCAGTACTTC.

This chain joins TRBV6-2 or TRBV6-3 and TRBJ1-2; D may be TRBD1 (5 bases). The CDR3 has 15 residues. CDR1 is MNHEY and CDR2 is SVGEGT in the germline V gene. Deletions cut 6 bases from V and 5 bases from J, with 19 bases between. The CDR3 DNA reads TGTGCCAGCAGCTTTCCGGGGACTCCACTATATGGCTACACCTTC. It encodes CASSFPGTPLYGYTF.

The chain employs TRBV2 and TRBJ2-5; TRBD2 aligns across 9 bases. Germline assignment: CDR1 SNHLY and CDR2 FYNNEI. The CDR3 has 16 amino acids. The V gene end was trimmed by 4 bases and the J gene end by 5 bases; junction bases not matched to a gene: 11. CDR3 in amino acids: CASSGGLARQLETQYF. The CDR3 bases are TGTGCCAGCAGTGGGGGACTAGCTCGCCAGTTGGAGACCCAGTACTTC.

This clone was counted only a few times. CDR3 protein: CASSSRGGPEAFF. CDR3 nucleotides: TGCGCCAGCAGCTCCCGGGGGGGCCCTGAAGCTTTCTTT. The chain is built from TRBV5-1 and TRBJ1-1, with D possibly being TRBD1 (6 bases). Germline V CDR1 and CDR2: SGHRS, YFSETQ. V shed 3 bases and J shed 6 bases, with 12 bases lying between them. There are 13 residues in the CDR3.

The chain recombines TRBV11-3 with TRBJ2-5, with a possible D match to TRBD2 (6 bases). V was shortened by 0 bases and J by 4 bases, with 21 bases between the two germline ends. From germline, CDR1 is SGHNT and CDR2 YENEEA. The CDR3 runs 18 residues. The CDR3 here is CASSLDRPGLWLGETQYF. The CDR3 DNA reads TGTGCCAGCAGCTTAGATCGGCCCGGACTATGGCTAGGAGAGACCCAGTACTTC.

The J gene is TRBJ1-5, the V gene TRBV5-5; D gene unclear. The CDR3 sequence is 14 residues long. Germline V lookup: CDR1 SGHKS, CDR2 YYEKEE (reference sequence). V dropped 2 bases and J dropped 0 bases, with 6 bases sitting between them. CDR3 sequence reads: CASSFGRSNQPQHF. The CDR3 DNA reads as TGTGCCAGCAGCTTTGGGCGTAGCAATCAGCCCCAGCATTTT. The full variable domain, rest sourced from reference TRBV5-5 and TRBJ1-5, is DAGVTQSPTHLIKTRGQQVTLRCSPISGHKSVSWYQQVLGQGPQFIFQYYEKEERGRGNFPDRFSARQFPNYSSELNVNALLLGDSALYLCASSFGRSNQPQHFGDGTRLSIL.

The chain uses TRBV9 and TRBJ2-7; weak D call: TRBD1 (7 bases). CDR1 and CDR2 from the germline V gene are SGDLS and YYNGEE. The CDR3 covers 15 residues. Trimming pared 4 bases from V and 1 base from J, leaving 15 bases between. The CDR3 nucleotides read TGTGCCAGCAGCCCGGGGGCGACAGGGTCCTACGAGCAGTACTTC. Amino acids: CASSPGATGSYEQYF.

The CDR3 sequence is CASSQGQGGILFF. In nucleotides, the CDR3 is TGCGCCAGCAGCCAGGGACAGGGGGGGATACTGTTTTTT. This rearrangement joins TRBV5-1 to TRBJ1-4; 11 bases line up with TRBD1. V lost 4 bases and J lost 13; bases outside the gene matches: 6. CDR1 is SGHRS and CDR2 is YFSETQ in the germline V gene. The CDR3 runs to 13 residues.

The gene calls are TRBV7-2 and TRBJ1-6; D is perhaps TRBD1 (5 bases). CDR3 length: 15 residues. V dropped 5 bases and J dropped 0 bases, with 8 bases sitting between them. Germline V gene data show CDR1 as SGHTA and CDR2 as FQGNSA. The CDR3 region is CASSRQSSYNSPLHF. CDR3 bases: TGTGCCAGCAGCAGACAGAGCTCCTATAATTCACCCCTCCACTTT.